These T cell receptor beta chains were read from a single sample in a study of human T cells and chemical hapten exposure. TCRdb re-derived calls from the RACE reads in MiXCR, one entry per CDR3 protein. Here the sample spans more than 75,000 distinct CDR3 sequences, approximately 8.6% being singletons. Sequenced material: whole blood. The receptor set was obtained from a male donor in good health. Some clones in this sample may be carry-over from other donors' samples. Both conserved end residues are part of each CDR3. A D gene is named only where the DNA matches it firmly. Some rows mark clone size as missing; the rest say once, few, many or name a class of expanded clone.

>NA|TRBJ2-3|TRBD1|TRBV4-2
CASSQVTTGGNQPQYF
TGTGCCAGCAGCCAAGTGACTACAGGGGGCAATCAGCCCCAGTATTTT
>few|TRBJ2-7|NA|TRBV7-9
CASSLASRAYEQYF
TGTGCCAGCAGCTTAGCGAGCAGGGCCTACGAGCAGTACTTC
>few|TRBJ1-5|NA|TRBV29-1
CSVGAADSNQPQHF
TGCAGTGTTGGGGCAGCCGATAGCAATCAGCCCCAGCATTTT
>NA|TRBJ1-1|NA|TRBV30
CAWSVTQNTEAFF
TGTGCCTGGAGTGTAACTCAGAACACTGAAGCTTTCTTT
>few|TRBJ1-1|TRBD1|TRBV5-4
CASRVGTGGPRGSTEAFF
TGTGCCAGCAGGGTTGGGACAGGGGGCCCACGGGGGTCCACTGAAGCTTTCTTT
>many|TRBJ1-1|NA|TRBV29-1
CSVEVGEGYTEAFF
TGCAGCGTTGAGGTTGGTGAGGGTTACACTGAAGCTTTCTTT
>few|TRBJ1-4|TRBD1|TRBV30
CAWSSGTGGEKLFF
TGTGCCTGGAGTTCCGGGACAGGAGGGGAAAAACTGTTTTTT
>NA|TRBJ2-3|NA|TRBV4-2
CASSQDGPDTQYF
TGTGCCAGCAGCCAAGATGGTCCCGATACGCAGTATTTT
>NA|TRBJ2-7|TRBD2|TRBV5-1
CASSSAGGPEEQYF
TGCGCCAGCAGCTCAGCGGGAGGGCCGGAGGAGCAGTACTTC
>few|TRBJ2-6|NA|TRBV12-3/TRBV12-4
CASSAIPPSSGANVLTF
TGTGCCAGCAGTGCGATCCCCCCGTCCTCTGGGGCCAACGTCCTGACTTTC
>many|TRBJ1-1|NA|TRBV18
CASSLLTEAFF
TGTGCCAGCTCACTGTTAACTGAAGCTTTCTTT
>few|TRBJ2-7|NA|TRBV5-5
CASSPAGEFYEQYF
TGTGCCAGCAGCCCGGCCGGGGAGTTCTACGAGCAGTACTTC
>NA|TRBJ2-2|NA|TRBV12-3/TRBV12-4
CASSSGEFVITGELFF
TGTGCCAGCAGTTCAGGGGAATTCGTGATCACCGGGGAGCTGTTTTTT
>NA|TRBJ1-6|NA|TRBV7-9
CASSSGQSNSPLHF
TGTGCCAGCAGCTCTGGACAAAGTAATTCACCCCTCCACTTT
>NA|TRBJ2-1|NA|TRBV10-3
CAASNETRGNEQFF
TGTGCCGCTAGCAATGAGACTAGAGGCAATGAGCAGTTCTTC
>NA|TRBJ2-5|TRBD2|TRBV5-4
CASSLVPGGIQETQYF
TGTGCCAGCAGCTTGGTACCGGGAGGGATACAAGAGACCCAGTACTTC
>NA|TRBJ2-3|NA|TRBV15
CATSPHRPRSTDTQYF
TGTGCCACCAGCCCCCACAGGCCCCGTAGCACAGATACGCAGTATTTT
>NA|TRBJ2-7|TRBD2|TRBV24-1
CATAVGGAYEQYF
TGTGCCACCGCGGTCGGGGGGGCGTACGAGCAGTACTTC
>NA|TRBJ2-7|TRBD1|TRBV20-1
CSARVTETGGYEQYF
TGCAGTGCTAGAGTAACCGAGACAGGGGGCTACGAGCAGTACTTC
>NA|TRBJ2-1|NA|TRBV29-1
CSVEDLKGPGQFF
TGCAGCGTTGAAGATCTAAAAGGGCCGGGGCAGTTCTTC
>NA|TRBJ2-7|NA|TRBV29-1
CSVDSGGSDYEQYF
TGCAGCGTAGACTCCGGAGGGTCAGACTACGAGCAGTACTTC
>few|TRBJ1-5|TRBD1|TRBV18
CASSLTQGGSGQPQHF
TGTGCCAGCTCACTGACCCAGGGGGGCAGCGGCCAGCCCCAGCATTTT
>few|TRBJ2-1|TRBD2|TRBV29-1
CSAPLAGAYNEQFF
TGCAGCGCCCCCCTAGCGGGAGCCTACAATGAGCAGTTCTTC
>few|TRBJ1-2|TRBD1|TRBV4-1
CASSQVGQDGYTF
TGCGCCAGCAGCCAAGTGGGACAGGATGGCTACACCTTC
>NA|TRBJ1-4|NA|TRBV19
CASSMRATNEKLFF
TGTGCCAGTAGTATGAGGGCAACTAATGAAAAACTGTTTTTT
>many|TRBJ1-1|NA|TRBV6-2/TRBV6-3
CASSGAAVTEAFF
TGTGCCAGCAGTGGGGCGGCGGTCACTGAAGCTTTCTTT
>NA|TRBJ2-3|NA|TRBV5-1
CASSFEGRLDTDTQYF
TGCGCCAGCAGCTTCGAAGGACGCCTAGACACAGATACGCAGTATTTT
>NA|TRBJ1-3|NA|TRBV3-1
CASRDSAGNTIYF
TGTGCCAGCCGAGACAGCGCTGGAAACACCATATATTTT
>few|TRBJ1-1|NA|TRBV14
CASSLAGAKTEAFF
TGTGCCAGCAGCCTGGCAGGGGCGAAGACTGAAGCTTTCTTT
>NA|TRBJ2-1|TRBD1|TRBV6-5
CASRVDRVNYNEQFF
TGTGCCAGCAGGGTGGACAGGGTCAACTACAATGAGCAGTTCTTC
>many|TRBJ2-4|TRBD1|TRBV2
CASRRDSPAKNIQYF
TGTGCCAGCAGACGGGACAGCCCGGCCAAAAACATTCAGTACTTC
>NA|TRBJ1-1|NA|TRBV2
CASSEGGRTMNTEAFF
TGTGCCAGCAGTGAGGGGGGACGAACTATGAACACTGAAGCTTTCTTT